This T cell receptor (beta chain) was recorded in a study of blood T cell repertoires in COVID-19. Background on the study: Sites in the United States, Italy and Spain provided acute and convalescent COVID-19 samples. T cells, B-cell-depleted T cells, or PBMCs supplied cDNA or gDNA.

Authors' methods: Estimates of nucleated cell counts were drawn from the amplification of reference gene primers. Repertoires were generated with immunoSEQ multiplex PCR, while TCRdb's copy carries only in-frame clones and drops some. V, J and clone size derive from that table, while D and trimming were established from the DNA sequence. The data contain under 350,000 clones, around nine tenths of them singletons. Per germline, CDR1 KGHDR and CDR2 SFDVKD. This CDR3 has 13 residues. Trimming pared 2 bases from V and 6 bases from J, leaving 10 bases between. Sequencing was done on a sample of peripheral blood. This chain links TRBV24-1 with TRBJ2-7, with D possibly matching TRBD1 (6 bases). This clonotype was sampled from a man in his forties with acute or convalescent COVID-19. CDR3 residues: CATSDSLRGEQYF. In DNA form, the CDR3 reads TGTGCCACCAGTGATTCACTCAGGGGCGAGCAGTACTTC.